This is a list of T cell receptor beta chains from one sample in a study of cytomegalovirus exposure and HLA in healthy donors. Sequenced by immunoSEQ multiplex PCR; TCRdb stores in-frame clones only, minus some. Among some 100,000 clones, approximately 80% were seen once, and the ten largest hold approximately 2.6%. Sequenced material: PBMCs. The receptor source for this set is a female donor in good health and CMV-seronegative. Both conserved end residues are part of each CDR3. Each record gives: CDR3 protein, D gene, J gene, V gene. The D gene is left open where the match is weak.

cdr3_aa: CAWSDPRGYNEQFF; d_call: TRBD2; j_call: TRBJ2-1; v_call: TRBV30
cdr3_aa: CASSKSPTASGGSSYEQYF; d_call: -; j_call: TRBJ2-7; v_call: TRBV21-1
cdr3_aa: CASSKVRRRNSGNTIYF; d_call: -; j_call: TRBJ1-3; v_call: TRBV21-1
cdr3_aa: CSASSLSEQYF; d_call: -; j_call: TRBJ2-7; v_call: TRBV20-1
cdr3_aa: CASSQEDRPYEQYF; d_call: TRBD1; j_call: -; v_call: TRBV14
cdr3_aa: CASRPDRGGNEQFF; d_call: TRBD1; j_call: TRBJ2-1; v_call: TRBV10-2
cdr3_aa: CASSSQGDSPLHF; d_call: TRBD1; j_call: TRBJ1-6; v_call: TRBV7-2
cdr3_aa: CASSEFAIQQGETQYF; d_call: -; j_call: TRBJ2-5; v_call: TRBV6-1
cdr3_aa: CASSPLGGSYNEQFF; d_call: -; j_call: TRBJ2-1; v_call: TRBV7-2
cdr3_aa: CASSKDAGTGGLRDSPLHF; d_call: TRBD1; j_call: TRBJ1-6; v_call: TRBV7-8
cdr3_aa: CASRGADWRETQYF; d_call: -; j_call: TRBJ2-5; v_call: TRBV10-2
cdr3_aa: CASSTGQMNTEAFF; d_call: TRBD1; j_call: TRBJ1-1; v_call: TRBV7-2
cdr3_aa: CASRTGSVGEQYF; d_call: TRBD1; j_call: TRBJ2-7; v_call: TRBV25-1
cdr3_aa: CAWSVNRGGHSPLHF; d_call: TRBD1; j_call: TRBJ1-6; v_call: TRBV30
cdr3_aa: CARSCRRGMGGRNVAEAFF; d_call: -; j_call: TRBJ1-1; v_call: TRBV5-3
cdr3_aa: CAWSRAGALPITDTQYF; d_call: -; j_call: TRBJ2-3; v_call: TRBV30
cdr3_aa: CASRFLLGGRRQPQHF; d_call: -; j_call: TRBJ1-5; v_call: TRBV12-2
cdr3_aa: CASSFLYGELFF; d_call: -; j_call: TRBJ2-2; v_call: TRBV27
cdr3_aa: CASTAGGQVGIQYF; d_call: TRBD1; j_call: TRBJ2-4; v_call: TRBV5-1
cdr3_aa: CASRRTSSGNTIYF; d_call: -; j_call: TRBJ1-3; v_call: TRBV2
cdr3_aa: CASSLGGGEQYF; d_call: -; j_call: TRBJ2-7; v_call: TRBV7-6
cdr3_aa: CASSVLAGVEQYF; d_call: TRBD2; j_call: TRBJ2-7; v_call: TRBV2
cdr3_aa: CASSQDRVGYGYTF; d_call: -; j_call: TRBJ1-2; v_call: TRBV4-1
cdr3_aa: CARSLSAGAYEQYF; d_call: -; j_call: TRBJ2-7; v_call: TRBV7-5
cdr3_aa: CASSLGVGLAGTDTQYF; d_call: TRBD2; j_call: TRBJ2-3; v_call: TRBV11-2
cdr3_aa: CASSPETGGNTEAFF; d_call: TRBD1; j_call: TRBJ1-1; v_call: TRBV5-4
cdr3_aa: CASSIEAGLPEQFF; d_call: -; j_call: TRBJ2-1; v_call: TRBV19
cdr3_aa: CASSYPIGTKVLWGEQYF; d_call: TRBD2; j_call: TRBJ2-7; v_call: TRBV27
cdr3_aa: CASSESEGGTYGYTF; d_call: TRBD1; j_call: TRBJ1-2; v_call: TRBV2
cdr3_aa: CASSQTGGYGYTF; d_call: TRBD1; j_call: TRBJ1-2; v_call: TRBV7-2
cdr3_aa: CASSLALWGDSYEQYF; d_call: -; j_call: TRBJ2-7; v_call: TRBV7-8
cdr3_aa: CASRQLGGYEQYF; d_call: -; j_call: TRBJ2-7; v_call: TRBV6-6
cdr3_aa: CASSGTGDNSPLHF; d_call: TRBD1; j_call: TRBJ1-6; v_call: TRBV6-1
cdr3_aa: CATSLRTGALEYF; d_call: TRBD1; j_call: TRBJ2-7; v_call: TRBV27
cdr3_aa: CASRLSLFGADGTEAFF; d_call: -; j_call: TRBJ1-1; v_call: TRBV4-1
cdr3_aa: CASSLGGGGNNEQFF; d_call: TRBD2; j_call: TRBJ2-1; v_call: TRBV7-9
cdr3_aa: CASRPGGLSNEAFF; d_call: TRBD1; j_call: TRBJ1-1; v_call: TRBV2
cdr3_aa: CASSDLPNRELFF; d_call: -; j_call: TRBJ2-2; v_call: TRBV6-4
cdr3_aa: CASSLIATANYGYTF; d_call: -; j_call: TRBJ1-2; v_call: TRBV5-4
cdr3_aa: CASSAGKIHGYTF; d_call: -; j_call: TRBJ1-2; v_call: TRBV27
cdr3_aa: CASSYSLGGYTF; d_call: -; j_call: TRBJ1-2; v_call: TRBV6-5
cdr3_aa: CSVQDPNRGNEQFF; d_call: TRBD1; j_call: TRBJ2-1; v_call: TRBV29-1
cdr3_aa: CACWVRGAHNEQFF; d_call: -; j_call: TRBJ2-1; v_call: TRBV30
cdr3_aa: CASSFSGSDNQPQHF; d_call: -; j_call: TRBJ1-5; v_call: TRBV6-5
cdr3_aa: CTSSQVHRASTDTQYF; d_call: -; j_call: TRBJ2-3; v_call: TRBV1
cdr3_aa: CASSQELGRETQYF; d_call: -; j_call: TRBJ2-5; v_call: TRBV4-3
cdr3_aa: CASSSSGFSYEQYF; d_call: -; j_call: TRBJ2-7; v_call: TRBV7-9
cdr3_aa: CAISERPGNEQFF; d_call: -; j_call: TRBJ2-1; v_call: TRBV10-3
cdr3_aa: CASSPTGGGTEAFF; d_call: -; j_call: TRBJ1-1; v_call: TRBV7-2
cdr3_aa: CASSGTSGNTDTQYF; d_call: TRBD2; j_call: TRBJ2-3; v_call: TRBV2
cdr3_aa: CASSLEGGGGTEAFF; d_call: -; j_call: TRBJ1-1; v_call: TRBV5-1
cdr3_aa: CASSRTRLGSITSDGYTF; d_call: -; j_call: TRBJ1-2; v_call: TRBV5-6
cdr3_aa: CASWTGRAQANYGYTF; d_call: TRBD1; j_call: TRBJ1-2; v_call: TRBV30